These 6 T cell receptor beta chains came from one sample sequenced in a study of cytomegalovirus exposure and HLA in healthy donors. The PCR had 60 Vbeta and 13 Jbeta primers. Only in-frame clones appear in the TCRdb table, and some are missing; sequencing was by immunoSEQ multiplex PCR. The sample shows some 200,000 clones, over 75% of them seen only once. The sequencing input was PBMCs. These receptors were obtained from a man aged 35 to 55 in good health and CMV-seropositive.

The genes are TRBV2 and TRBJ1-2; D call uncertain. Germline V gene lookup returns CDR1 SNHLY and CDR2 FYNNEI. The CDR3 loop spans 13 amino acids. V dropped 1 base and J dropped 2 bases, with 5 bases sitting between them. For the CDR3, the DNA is TGTGCCAGCAGTGAAGGGCACAACTATGGCTACACCTTC. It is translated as CASSEGHNYGYTF. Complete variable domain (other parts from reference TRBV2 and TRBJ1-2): EPEVTQTPSHQVTQMGQEVILRCVPISNHLYFYWYRQILGQKVEFLVSFYNNEISEKSEIFDDQFSVERPDGSNFTLKIRSTKLEDSAMYFCASSEGHNYGYTFGSGTRLTVV.

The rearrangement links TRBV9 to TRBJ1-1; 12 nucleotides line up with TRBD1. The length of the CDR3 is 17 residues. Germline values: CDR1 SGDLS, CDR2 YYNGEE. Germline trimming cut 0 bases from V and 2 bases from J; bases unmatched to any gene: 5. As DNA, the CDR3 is TGTGCCAGCAGCGTAGGCCGGGGACAGGGGGCTAACACTGAAGCTTTCTTT. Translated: CASSVGRGQGANTEAFF.

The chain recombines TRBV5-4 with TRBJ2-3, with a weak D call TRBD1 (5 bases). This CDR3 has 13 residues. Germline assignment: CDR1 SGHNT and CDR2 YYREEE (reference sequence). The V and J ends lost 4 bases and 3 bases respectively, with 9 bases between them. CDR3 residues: CASSVDSTDTQYF. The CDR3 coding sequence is TGTGCCAGCAGCGTCGACAGTACAGATACGCAGTATTTT.

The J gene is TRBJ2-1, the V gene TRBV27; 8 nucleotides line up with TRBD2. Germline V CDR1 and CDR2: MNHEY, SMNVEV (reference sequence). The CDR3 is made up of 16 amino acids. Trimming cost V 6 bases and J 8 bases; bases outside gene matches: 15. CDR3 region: CASSITLGTSIDEQFF. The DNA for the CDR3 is TGTGCCAGCAGCATAACCCTCGGGACTAGTATCGATGAGCAGTTCTTC.

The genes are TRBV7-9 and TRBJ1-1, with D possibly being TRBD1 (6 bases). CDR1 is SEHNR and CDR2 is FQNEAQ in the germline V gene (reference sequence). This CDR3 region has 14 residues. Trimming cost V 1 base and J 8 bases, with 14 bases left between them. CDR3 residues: CASSLVAGGGEAFF. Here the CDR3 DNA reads TGTGCCAGCAGCTTAGTAGCCGGCGGGGGCGAAGCTTTCTTT.

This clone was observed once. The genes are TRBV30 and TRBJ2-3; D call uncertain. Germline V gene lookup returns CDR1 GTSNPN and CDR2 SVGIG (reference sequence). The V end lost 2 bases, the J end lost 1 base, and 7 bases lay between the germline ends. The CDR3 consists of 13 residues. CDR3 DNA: TGTGCCTGGAGTAACGGTCGCACAGATACGCAGTATTTT. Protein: CAWSNGRTDTQYF.